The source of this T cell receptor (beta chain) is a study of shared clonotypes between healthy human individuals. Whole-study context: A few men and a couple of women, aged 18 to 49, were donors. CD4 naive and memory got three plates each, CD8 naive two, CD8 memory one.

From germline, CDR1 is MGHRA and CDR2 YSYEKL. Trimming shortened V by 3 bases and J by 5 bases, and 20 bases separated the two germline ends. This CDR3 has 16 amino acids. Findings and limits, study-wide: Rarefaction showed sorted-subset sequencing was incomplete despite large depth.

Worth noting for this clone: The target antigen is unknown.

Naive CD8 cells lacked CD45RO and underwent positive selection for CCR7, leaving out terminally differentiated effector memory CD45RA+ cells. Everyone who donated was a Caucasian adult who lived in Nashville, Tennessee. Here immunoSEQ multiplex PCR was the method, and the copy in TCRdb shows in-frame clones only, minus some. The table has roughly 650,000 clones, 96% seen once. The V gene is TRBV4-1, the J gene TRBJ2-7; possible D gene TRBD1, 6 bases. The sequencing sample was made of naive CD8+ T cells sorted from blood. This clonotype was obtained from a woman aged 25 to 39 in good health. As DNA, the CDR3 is TGCGCCAGCAGCCACCCCCCAGCAGGGGAAAGGAACGAGCAGTACTTC. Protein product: CASSHPPAGERNEQYF.